The 24 T cell receptor beta chains listed next were all sequenced from one sample in a study of blood T cells in healthy people across ages. A sample-barcoded 5' primer and a J-beta primer mix were used in a second PCR of roughly 7 to 11 cycles. In TCRdb, the 5' RACE reads were re-called with MiXCR into one record per CDR3 protein. Here the sample spans over 1,500,000 distinct CDR3 sequences, around half being singletons. Specimen: blood. Source of these receptors: a woman aged 40 to 49 in good health.

The chain recombines TRBV6-5 with TRBJ2-7; D is uncertain. Germline V lookup: CDR1 MNHEY, CDR2 SVGAGI. This CDR3 spans 14 amino acids. V was trimmed by 0 bases and J by 2 bases, leaving 8 bases between them. The CDR3 reads CASSYSHSTYEQYF. The CDR3 nucleotides read TGTGCCAGCAGTTACTCGCACAGTACCTACGAGCAGTACTTC.

This clonotype has just a few counts. The chain uses TRBV7-3 and TRBJ2-3; no definite D call. V was cut by 0 bases and J by 2 bases, with 12 bases left in between. This CDR3 region has 16 residues. Looked up from germline, CDR1 is SGHTA and CDR2 is FQGTGA. The CDR3 DNA sequence: TGTGCCAGCAGCTTAACAGGCCAGACTTACACAGATACGCAGTATTTT. It is translated as CASSLTGQTYTDTQYF.

The chain is built from TRBV2 and TRBJ2-1; the match to TRBD2 covers 13 bases. The CDR3 contains 14 residues. The trim removed 7 bases at V and 9 bases at J, leaving 6 bases unmatched. In germline, CDR1 is SNHLY, CDR2 FYNNEI. The CDR3 DNA is TGTGCCAGCATAGGACTAGCGGGGGCGGCTGAGCAGTTCTTC. Its translation is CASIGLAGAAEQFF.

This clonotype came up once. This sequence joins TRBV20-1 and TRBJ2-3; D is possibly TRBD1 (5 bases). CDR1 and CDR2 (germline): DFQATT, SNEGSKA (reference sequence). V gave up 8 bases and J gave up 0 bases, with 15 bases separating them. The length of the CDR3 is 14 residues. CDR3 DNA: TGCAGTAACAGGCGTGTGGGTAGCACAGATACGCAGTATTTT. This sequence encodes CSNRRVGSTDTQYF.

Worth noting for this clonotype: A read error is likely, as this CDR3 ends without the conserved phenylalanine or tryptophan. This chain links TRBV29-1 with TRBJ2-1; no definite D call. V was shortened by 7 bases and J by 0 bases, with 16 bases between the two germline ends. Germline loops: CDR1 SQVTM, CDR2 ANQGSEA. This CDR3 has 15 amino acids. CDR3 coding DNA: TGCAGCGCCATTGATGTACTTGGCTCCTACAATGAGCAGTTCTTA. It translates to CSAIDVLGSYNEQFL.

The CDR3 sequence: CASSFSTGQIYEQYF. The CDR3 bases are TGTGCCAGCAGCTTTTCAACGGGACAGATCTACGAGCAGTACTTC. The rearrangement uses TRBV7-2 and TRBJ2-7, with TRBD1 identical over 7 bases. J gave up 3 bases and V 3 bases, and 8 bases lay outside the gene matches. The CDR3 length is 15 residues. From germline, CDR1 is SGHTA and CDR2 FQGNSA.

This sequence joins TRBV24-1 and TRBJ2-5; D possibly corresponds to TRBD2 (5 bases). Trimming took 6 bases from V and 5 from J, leaving 12 bases between them. Germline CDR1 is KGHDR and CDR2 is SFDVKD. This CDR3 has 13 amino acids. CDR3 sequence (DNA): TGTGCCACCAGTCAGTTCGGGATTGAGACCCAGTACTTC. Translating it yields CATSQFGIETQYF.

This chain uses TRBV3-1 with TRBJ2-1; 11 bases fit TRBD2. Germline CDR1 and CDR2: LGHDT and YNNKEL (reference sequence). V shed 7 bases, J shed 5 bases, and the junction held 4 bases outside the gene matches. This CDR3 region has 14 residues. DNA for the CDR3: TGTGCCAGCACCCTAGCGGGGGGTGACAATGAGCAGTTCTTC. Protein: CASTLAGGDNEQFF.

The rearrangement links TRBV20-1 to TRBJ2-6, with D unclear. The CDR3 spans 14 residues. V was cut by 0 bases and J by 1 base, with 4 bases left in between. Germline CDR1 DFQATT, CDR2 SNEGSKA (reference sequence). This CDR3 reads CSAREASGANVLTF. The CDR3 bases are TGCAGTGCTAGAGAGGCGTCTGGGGCCAACGTCCTGACTTTC.

This clonotype was seen only once. The chain couples TRBV6-4 to TRBJ2-3; no firm D call. Trimming removed 10 bases at V and 0 bases at J, with 14 bases between. CDR1 is MRHNA, CDR2 SNTAGT, per germline. The CDR3 is 14 residues long. CDR3 DNA: TGTGCCACCAGAGTTCTCTACAGCACAGATACGCAGTATTTT. This translates into CATRVLYSTDTQYF.

V usage is TRBV6-1 and J usage is TRBJ1-2; 8 positions agree with TRBD1. This CDR3 comprises 17 residues. Germline loops: CDR1 MNHNS, CDR2 SASEGT. The J segment lost 2 bases and the V segment lost 7 bases, leaving 15 bases of the junction unmatched. The CDR3 is CASTPVGRGPVNYGYTF. DNA for the CDR3: TGTGCCAGCACCCCGGTTGGCAGGGGGCCGGTAAACTATGGCTACACCTTC.

V and J are TRBV29-1 and TRBJ2-7, with D maybe TRBD1 (6 bases). Trimming took off 6 bases at V and 6 bases at J, with 21 bases between the two ends. Germline CDR1 reads SQVTM; CDR2 reads ANQGSEA. The CDR3 loop spans 14 amino acids. The CDR3 DNA is TGCAGCGTGAGGGACACAGGAGGATTTGGCGAGCAGTACTTC. This translates into CSVRDTGGFGEQYF.

A word on this clonotype: It is likely a read error, because the conserved phenylalanine at the end of the CDR3 is missing. This rearrangement joins TRBV12-3 or TRBV12-4 to TRBJ2-3; TRBD2 might be the D (5 bases). Trimming removed 4 bases from V and 11 bases from J, with 19 bases in between. This CDR3 region has 14 residues. The CDR3 sequence is CASSCRVGADVQYS. The DNA for the CDR3 is TGTGCCAGCAGTTGCAGAGTGGGAGCAGATGTGCAGTATTCT.

This chain connects TRBV12-3 or TRBV12-4 to TRBJ2-3, with D perhaps matching TRBD1 (7 bases). V lost 5 bases and J lost 1, with 19 bases in between. The CDR3 covers 17 residues. The CDR3 coding sequence is TGTGCCAGCAGTCAACGACAGGGCAGGGGGGGCACAGATACGCAGTATTTT. Translating gives CASSQRQGRGGTDTQYF.

This clonotype was observed a few times. The chain couples TRBV7-9 to TRBJ1-5; 7 positions agree with TRBD1. Trimming at V came to 1 base and at J to 3 bases, leaving 3 bases not matched to a gene. Germline CDR1 is SEHNR and CDR2 is FQNEAQ (reference sequence). The CDR3 runs to 15 residues. The CDR3 sequence: CASSLDGTDNQPQHF. DNA of the CDR3: TGTGCCAGCAGCTTAGACGGGACAGACAATCAGCCCCAGCATTTT.

The rearrangement joins TRBV4-3 to TRBJ2-5; 11 positions match TRBD2. The CDR3 covers 19 residues. Trimming at V came to 0 bases and at J to 5 bases, leaving 14 bases not matched to a gene. Germline lookup yields CDR1 LGHNA and CDR2 YSLEER. CDR3 protein: CASSQDLSTSGGLGETQYF. In DNA, the CDR3 is TGCGCCAGCAGCCAAGATTTGAGTACTAGCGGGGGCCTAGGGGAGACCCAGTACTTC.

This clonotype was counted a few times. This chain connects TRBV20-1 to TRBJ1-2; maybe TRBD1 (5 bases). In germline, CDR1 is DFQATT, CDR2 SNEGSKA (reference sequence). Trimming took off 6 bases at V and 3 bases at J, with 11 bases between the two ends. This CDR3 has 12 residues. CDR3 residues: CSAGDGYYGYTF. The CDR3 DNA sequence: TGCAGTGCCGGGGACGGATACTATGGCTACACCTTC.

Only a few counts were recorded for this clonotype. The chain has TRBV28 and TRBJ2-5; D is ambiguous. The CDR3 has 11 amino acids. Germline V CDR1 and CDR2: MDHEN, SYDVKM. V gave up 5 bases and J gave up 5 bases, with 6 bases separating them. CDR3 nucleotides: TGTGCCAGCAGTATGAGGGAGACCCAGTACTTC. Translation gives CASSMRETQYF. The full variable domain, in which reference TRBV28 and TRBJ2-5 provide the parts outside the CDR3, is DVKVTQSSRYLVKRTGEKVFLECVQDMDHENMFWYRQDPGLGLRLIYFSYDVKMKEKGDIPEGYSVSREKKERFSLILESASTNQTSMYLCASSMRETQYFGPGTRLLVL.

The chain joins TRBV11-2 to TRBJ2-7, with a possible D match to TRBD2 (6 bases). Germline V lookup: CDR1 SGHAT, CDR2 FQNNGV. Trimming stripped 1 base from V and 1 base from J, with 23 bases between. The CDR3 spans 19 residues. CDR3 amino acids: CASSLVEGTNYQRSYEQYF. The CDR3 nucleotides are TGTGCCAGCAGCTTAGTGGAGGGTACCAACTATCAACGTTCCTACGAGCAGTACTTC.

This clonotype was detected only a few times. CDR3 sequence (DNA): TGTGCCAGCAGTGCCTTGACAGGGGGAGGAGAGACCCAGTACTTC. It yields the protein CASSALTGGGETQYF. The V call is TRBV25-1, the J call TRBJ2-5, with 9 bases matching TRBD1. The length of the CDR3 is 15 residues. The germline V gene has CDR1 MGHDK and CDR2 SYGVNS. The J segment lost 4 bases and the V segment lost 4 bases, leaving 7 bases of the junction unmatched.

V and J are TRBV27 and TRBJ2-5, with D tentatively TRBD2 (6 bases). Trimming shortened V by 1 base and J by 7 bases, and 10 bases separated the two germline ends. This CDR3 has 13 residues. Per the germline V gene, CDR1 is MNHEY and CDR2 is SMNVEV (reference sequence). The CDR3 spells CASSLYPGGTQYF. In DNA form, the CDR3 reads TGTGCCAGCAGTTTATATCCCGGGGGGACCCAGTACTTC.

The V and J genes are TRBV3-1 and TRBJ1-2, with D tentatively TRBD1 (5 bases). CDR1 LGHDT and CDR2 YNNKEL come from the germline V gene (reference sequence). The CDR3 has 15 residues. With 2 bases removed from V and 8 bases from J, the gap between germline ends came to 18 bases. CDR3: CASSQPGPVGGGYTF. CDR3 sequence (DNA): TGTGCCAGCAGCCAACCCGGACCCGTGGGGGGAGGCTACACCTTC.

The gene calls are TRBV18 and TRBJ2-3, with 12 bases identical to TRBD2. The CDR3 totals 18 residues. Germline V gene sequence: CDR1 KGHSH, CDR2 LQKENI. Trimming removed 5 bases from V and 1 base from J; junction bases left unmatched: 10. DNA of the CDR3: TGTGCCAGCTCATCCTGGACTAGCGGGACTCCTCGCACAGATACGCAGTATTTT. It is translated as CASSSWTSGTPRTDTQYF.

The rearrangement links TRBV6-6 to TRBJ1-5; D remains unclear. In germline, CDR1 is MNHNY, CDR2 SVGAGI (reference sequence). This CDR3 is 11 amino acids long. V lost 10 bases, J lost 12 bases, and 16 bases lay in between. CDR3: CATEIGMGQHF. Written as DNA, the CDR3 is TGTGCCACAGAAATAGGGATGGGCCAGCATTTT.